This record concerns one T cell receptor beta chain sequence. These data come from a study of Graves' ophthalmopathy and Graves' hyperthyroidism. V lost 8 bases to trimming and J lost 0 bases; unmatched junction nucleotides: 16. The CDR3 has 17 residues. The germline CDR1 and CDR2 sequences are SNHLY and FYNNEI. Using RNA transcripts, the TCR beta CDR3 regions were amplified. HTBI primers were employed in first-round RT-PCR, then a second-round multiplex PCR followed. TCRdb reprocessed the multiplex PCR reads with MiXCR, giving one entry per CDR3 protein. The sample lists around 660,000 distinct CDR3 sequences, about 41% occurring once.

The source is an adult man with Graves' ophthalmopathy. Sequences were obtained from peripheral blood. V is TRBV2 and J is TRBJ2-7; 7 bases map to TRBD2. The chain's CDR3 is CASVPQWAGAPSYEQYF. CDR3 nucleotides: TGTGCCAGCGTTCCACAATGGGCGGGAGCCCCCTCCTACGAGCAGTACTTC.